One sample yielded the 25 T cell receptor beta chains listed below, sequenced in a study of technical replicates of blood from a few donors. Profiling relied on immunoSEQ multiplex PCR, and the TCRdb table lists in-frame clones only, not all of them. The sample lists about 57,000 clones; around 95% were seen once. Sequenced sample: PBMCs. All receptors derive from a human donor in good health. Some clones in this sample may be carry-over from other donors' samples.

The gene calls are TRBV6-5 and TRBJ2-2; D is possibly TRBD2 (6 bases). CDR3 length equals 16 residues. V dropped 0 bases and J dropped 1 base, with 9 bases sitting between them. Germline V lookup: CDR1 MNHEY, CDR2 SVGAGI. CDR3: CASSYSEGLNTGELFF. The CDR3 region has the DNA TGTGCCAGCAGTTACTCGGAGGGCTTGAACACCGGGGAGCTGTTTTTT.

The chain employs TRBV5-4 and TRBJ1-3; D not certain. Germline lookup yields CDR1 SGHNT and CDR2 YYREEE (reference sequence). The V gene lost 1 base and the J gene lost 0 bases, with 8 bases spanning the gap. This CDR3 region has 15 residues. This CDR3 is CASSLSGYSGNTIYF. The CDR3 coding sequence is TGTGCCAGCAGCTTGTCCGGGTACTCTGGAAACACCATATATTTT.

The J gene is TRBJ2-1, the V gene TRBV19; 8 positions agree with TRBD2. The germline gives CDR1 LNHDA, CDR2 SQIVND (reference sequence). Trimming at V came to 7 bases and at J to 10 bases, leaving 12 bases not matched to a gene. The CDR3 runs 14 residues. CDR3 amino acids: CASKSGLAGEEQFF. CDR3 nucleotides: TGTGCCAGTAAAAGCGGGCTAGCGGGCGAAGAGCAGTTCTTC.

This clone was observed once. The genes are TRBV5-3 and TRBJ1-6; no clear D. TRBV5-3 counts as an open reading frame of uncertain function. V dropped 4 bases and J dropped 9 bases, with 8 bases sitting between them. This CDR3 comprises 12 residues. CDR3 DNA: TGTGCCAGAAGCATATCCTGTTCACCCCTCCACTTT. Translation: CARSISCSPLHF.

The table lists this clone with a count of one. The rearrangement uses TRBV7-9 and TRBJ2-1; 8 bases are a match to TRBD2. Germline V gives CDR1 SEHNR, CDR2 FQNEAQ (reference sequence). The CDR3 has 17 residues. The junction had 10 bases not matched to a gene; V was cut back by 5 bases and J by 1 base. CDR3 loop: CASSPSPSGGSYNEQFF. The CDR3 nucleotides are TGTGCCAGCAGCCCTTCCCCCAGCGGGGGTTCCTACAATGAGCAGTTCTTC.

The V gene is TRBV18, the J gene TRBJ2-7, with D possibly matching TRBD1 (5 bases). Trimming took 0 bases from V and 6 from J, leaving 15 bases between them. This CDR3 is 15 amino acids long. Germline V gives CDR1 KGHSH, CDR2 LQKENI. CDR3 DNA: TGTGCCAGCTCACCACCGGGGATGGATCAGGGCGAGCAGTACTTC. It encodes CASSPPGMDQGEQYF.

This clone was seen only once. The V and J genes are TRBV7-6 and TRBJ1-3, with D maybe TRBD1 (6 bases). The V end lost 1 base, the J end lost 3 bases, and 19 bases lay between the germline ends. This CDR3 is 18 amino acids long. Germline V gene sequence: CDR1 SGHVS, CDR2 FNYEAQ. The CDR3 reads CASSLEAGAKFRGNTIYF. DNA for the CDR3: TGTGCCAGCAGCTTAGAGGCAGGGGCAAAATTCCGTGGAAACACCATATATTTT.

This clone was detected once. V usage is TRBV27 and J usage is TRBJ1-3; D is unresolved. V lost 7 bases and J lost 0, with 13 bases in between. From germline, CDR1 is MNHEY and CDR2 SMNVEV (reference sequence). The CDR3 runs 15 residues. CDR3 sequence (DNA): TGTGCCAGCACATGGTGGACTTACTCTGGAAACACCATATATTTT. This encodes CASTWWTYSGNTIYF.

The genes are TRBV11-1 and TRBJ2-2, with a possible D match to TRBD2 (6 bases). The CDR3 has 14 amino acids. From germline, CDR1 is SGHAT and CDR2 FQDESV (reference sequence). V was clipped by 6 bases and J by 6 bases, with 14 bases between them. The CDR3 reads CASSRRRAPGELFF. The CDR3, as DNA: TGTGCCAGCAGTCGTAGGAGGGCACCCGGGGAGCTGTTTTTT.

The chain links TRBV30 to TRBJ2-1; 16 bases line up with TRBD2. Germline V lookup: CDR1 GTSNPN, CDR2 SVGIG (reference sequence). The CDR3 runs 23 residues. J gave up 0 bases and V 2 bases, and 19 bases lay outside the gene matches. CDR3 residues: CAWSFPSYITGTSGRVSYNEQFF. In DNA form, the CDR3 reads TGTGCCTGGAGTTTTCCGTCCTACATTACCGGGACTAGCGGGAGGGTCTCCTACAATGAGCAGTTCTTC.

The chain joins TRBV4-1 to TRBJ2-1, with 11 bases matching TRBD2. CDR1 is MGHRA and CDR2 is YSYEKL in the germline V gene. V lost 6 bases and J lost 7; bases outside the gene matches: 5. The CDR3 has 14 amino acids. CDR3 bases: TGCGCCAGCAGAGGGCTAGCGGGGGGTAATGAGCAGTTCTTC. Translating it yields CASRGLAGGNEQFF.

CDR3 nucleotides: TGTGCCAGCAGCCCTTCAACTAGCGGGAGGTATGAGCAGTTCTTC. Protein: CASSPSTSGRYEQFF. This chain connects TRBV4-2 to TRBJ2-1, with 12 bases aligning to TRBD2. The CDR3 covers 15 residues. V gave up 4 bases and J gave up 8 bases; unmatched junction bases: 6. The V gene's germline CDR1 is LGHNA and CDR2 YNFKEQ.

In DNA form, the CDR3 reads TGTGCCAGCCATACCGGGACAGGGATTTATGGCTACACCTTC. This codes for CASHTGTGIYGYTF. This chain uses TRBV19 with TRBJ1-2; 9 bases are a match to TRBD1. Trimming at V came to 9 bases and at J to 5 bases, leaving 10 bases not matched to a gene. The CDR3 spans 14 residues. Per germline, CDR1 LNHDA and CDR2 SQIVND (reference sequence).

The chain recombines TRBV5-4 with TRBJ2-7, with TRBD1 matching 7 bases. CDR3 length: 13 residues. The germline CDR1 and CDR2 sequences are SGHNT and YYREEE (reference sequence). With V trimmed by 4 bases and J by 2 bases, 3 bases remained unmatched. CDR3 nucleotides: TGTGCCAGCAGCGACAGGGACACCTACGAGCAGTACTTC. As protein: CASSDRDTYEQYF.

The chain couples TRBV7-9 to TRBJ1-1, with TRBD1 matching 7 bases. The CDR3 is 13 amino acids. Germline trimming cut 4 bases from V and 5 bases from J; bases unmatched to any gene: 4. Germline CDR1 is SEHNR and CDR2 is FQNEAQ (reference sequence). The chain's CDR3 is CASSYRDSTEAFF. DNA for the CDR3: TGTGCCAGCAGCTATCGGGACAGTACTGAAGCTTTCTTT.

The chain recombines TRBV12-5 with TRBJ2-2, with D tentatively TRBD2 (6 bases). Trimming cost V 0 bases and J 8 bases, with 13 bases left between them. The CDR3 is 15 amino acids. The germline V gene has CDR1 LGHNT and CDR2 FRNRAP. This CDR3 reads CASGLVSGVSGELFF. For the CDR3, the DNA is TGTGCTAGTGGTTTGGTTTCGGGGGTTTCTGGGGAGCTGTTTTTT.

To note about this clone: Other DNA sequences in the sample encode the same CDR3. This chain uses TRBV18 with TRBJ2-2; no definite D call. Germline CDR1 and CDR2: KGHSH and LQKENI. V was pared by 3 bases and J by 4 bases, with 6 bases between. CDR3 length: 13 amino acids. The CDR3 sequence: CASSPSGTGELFF. The CDR3 nucleotides read TGTGCCAGCTCACCGTCGGGCACCGGGGAGCTGTTTTTT.

This rearrangement joins TRBV5-1 to TRBJ1-2, with D unresolved. The germline V gene encodes CDR1 SGHRS and CDR2 YFSETQ. This CDR3 contains 14 residues. Trimming stripped 0 bases from V and 6 bases from J, with 12 bases between. DNA for the CDR3: TGCGCCAGCAGCTTGGCAGAGGGCCTCGATGGCTACACCTTC. Translated, it gives CASSLAEGLDGYTF.

This clone showed up just once. The chain has TRBV30 and TRBJ2-7, with TRBD1 matching 7 bases. This CDR3 comprises 13 residues. The germline V gene has CDR1 GTSNPN and CDR2 SVGIG (reference sequence). Losses at the gene ends were 2 bases for V and 5 bases for J; bases not matched to a gene: 6. The CDR3 DNA reads as TGTGCCTGGAGTCGAGAGGGGGCAAACGAGCAGTACTTC. It specifies CAWSREGANEQYF. Full variable domain (remainder filled in from reference TRBV30 and TRBJ2-7): SQTIHQWPATLVQPVGSPLSLECTVEGTSNPNLYWYRQAAGRGLQLLFYSVGIGQISSEVPQNLSASRPQDRQFILSSKKLLLSDSGFYLCAWSREGANEQYFGPGTRLTVT.

The chain couples TRBV7-6 to TRBJ2-5, with D possibly being TRBD2 (6 bases). V shed 5 bases and J shed 3 bases, with 16 bases lying between them. The CDR3 totals 15 residues. CDR1 is SGHVS, CDR2 FNYEAQ, per germline. The CDR3 DNA is TGTGCCAGCAGCCTCCCGGGGGTGATGGAAGAGACCCAGTACTTC. Translation: CASSLPGVMEETQYF.

This sequence joins TRBV10-3 and TRBJ1-1, with D possibly matching TRBD1 (6 bases). The CDR3 length is 11 residues. The germline V and J ends were trimmed by 10 bases and 5 bases, with 11 bases remaining between them. Germline values: CDR1 ENHRY, CDR2 SYGVKD. The CDR3 sequence is CATQGRTEAFF. CDR3 nucleotides: TGTGCCACGCAGGGGCGGACTGAAGCTTTCTTT.

This clone was picked up one time. The chain has TRBV11-3 and TRBJ1-3; D gene uncertain. The CDR3 consists of 17 residues. The V end was cut by 3 bases, the J end by 1 base, with 16 bases between. Germline V gene data show CDR1 as SGHNT and CDR2 as YENEEA. CDR3 sequence: CASSFEGYMVSGNTIYF. As DNA, the CDR3 is TGTGCCAGCAGCTTCGAGGGTTACATGGTGTCTGGAAACACCATATATTTT.

The rearrangement uses TRBV6-7 and TRBJ2-3, with a possible D match to TRBD1 (5 bases). Being an ORF, TRBV6-7 has a function that is uncertain. The CDR3 sequence is 16 residues long. V lost 2 bases to trimming and J lost 1 base, with 13 bases between them. The CDR3 nucleotides are TGTGCCAGCAGTTACAACAGGACGGCCTGCACAGATACGCAGTATTTT. As protein: CASSYNRTACTDTQYF.

The chain uses TRBV9 and TRBJ2-5, with 8 bases identical to TRBD2. The CDR3 sequence is 14 residues long. The V segment lost 8 bases and the J segment 5 bases; nucleotides outside the gene matches: 11. Germline loops: CDR1 SGDLS, CDR2 YYNGEE. CDR3 nucleotides: TGTGCCAGGAAACTAGCGGCTCATCCGGAGACCCAGTACTTC. Translated: CARKLAAHPETQYF.

This chain uses TRBV29-1 with TRBJ2-1; 11 bases fit TRBD2. V was pared by 5 bases and J by 5 bases, with 5 bases of the junction left unmatched. The CDR3 is 14 amino acids. Germline CDR1 and CDR2: SQVTM and ANQGSEA. The CDR3, as DNA: TGCAGCGTTAGGGGACTAGCGGACCACAATGAGCAGTTCTTC. It specifies CSVRGLADHNEQFF.